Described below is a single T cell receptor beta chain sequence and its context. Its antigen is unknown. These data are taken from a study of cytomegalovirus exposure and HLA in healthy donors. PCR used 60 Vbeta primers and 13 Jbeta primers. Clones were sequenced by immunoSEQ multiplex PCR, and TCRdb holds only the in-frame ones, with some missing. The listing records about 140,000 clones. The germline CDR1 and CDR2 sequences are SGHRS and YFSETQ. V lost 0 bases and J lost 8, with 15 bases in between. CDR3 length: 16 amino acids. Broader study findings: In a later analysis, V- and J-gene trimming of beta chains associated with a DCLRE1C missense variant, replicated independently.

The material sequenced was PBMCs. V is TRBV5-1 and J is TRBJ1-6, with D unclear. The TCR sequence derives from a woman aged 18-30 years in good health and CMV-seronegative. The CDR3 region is CASSLGSSGRDSPLHF. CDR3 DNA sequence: TGCGCCAGCAGCTTGGGATCATCCGGGAGGGATTCACCCCTCCACTTT.